A single T cell receptor beta chain is shown here with its context. This CDR3 region has 17 residues. Trimming removed 0 bases at V and 1 base at J, with 16 bases between. Germline values: CDR1 SGDLS, CDR2 YYNGEE. Participant age was 18 to 89 years, and participants resided in 20 to 30 US areas. This entry comes from a study of blood T cell repertoires in COVID-19. In the study overall: Acute and convalescent COVID-19 samples came from the United States, Italy and Spain. The cDNA or gDNA used as material had been derived from T cells, B-cell-depleted T cells, or PBMCs.

As handled by the study authors: Nucleated cell number was recorded as an estimate derived from reference gene primer amplification. Here immunoSEQ multiplex PCR was the method, and the copy in TCRdb shows in-frame clones only, minus some. D and trimming were read from the DNA, whereas the V and J calls and clone size are those reported in that table. The data hold about 300,000 clones, with 80% to 90% observed a single time. The chain employs TRBV9 and TRBJ1-1; the D is unclear. Sequencing was done on a sample of PBMCs or T cells enriched from blood (not recorded which). This clonotype originated in a man aged 25-45 years who had recovered from COVID-19. This CDR3 is CASSVGKDPGRNTEAFF. In nucleotides, the CDR3 is TGTGCCAGCAGCGTAGGGAAGGACCCCGGGAGGAACACTGAAGCTTTCTTT. The variable domain in full, with the rest retrieved from reference TRBV9 and TRBJ1-1, is DSGVTQTPKHLITATGQRVTLRCSPRSGDLSVYWYQQSLDQGLQFLIQYYNGEERAKGNILERFSAQQFPDLHSELNLSSLELGDSALYFCASSVGKDPGRNTEAFFGQGTRLTVV.